This T cell receptor (beta chain) was sequenced during a study of blood T cell repertoires in COVID-19. Study overall: The analysed material was cDNA or gDNA that came from T cells, B-cell-depleted T cells, or PBMCs.

Source study methods: From reference gene primer amplification, estimates of nucleated cell counts were derived. Using immunoSEQ multiplex PCR, the repertoire was profiled, and TCRdb retains in-frame clones only, with some absent. V and J calls and clone size are as listed in that table; D and trimming were resolved from the DNA. This table has fewer than 250,000 clones, 85% appearing once. This clone showed up just a few times. The receptor comes from a woman aged 50 to 60 with acute COVID-19. The sequenced sample consisted of PBMCs or T cells enriched from blood (not recorded which).

The CDR3 DNA reads as TGTGCCAGCAGTGAAACAGGGGGAACAGGAAACACCATATATTTT. Its translation: CASSETGGTGNTIYF. The chain is built from TRBV6-1 and TRBJ1-3, with 8 bases lining up with TRBD1. This CDR3 is 15 amino acids long. The ends lost 2 bases at V and 4 bases at J; junction bases unmatched: 4. CDR1 is MNHNS and CDR2 is SASEGT in the germline V gene.